The 32 T cell receptor beta chains presented below share a single source sample, sequenced in a study of cytotoxic CD8 clonotypes in ibrutinib-treated CLL. Data came from immunoSEQ multiplex PCR; TCRdb stores just in-frame clones and leaves some out. The table lists some 50,000 clones, roughly 63% of them singletons. Source: PBMCs, taken after 24 months of ibrutinib treatment. All receptors come from a human donor with chronic lymphocytic leukemia.

The rearrangement links TRBV7-2 to TRBJ2-7; TRBD2 matches at 7 bases. V lost 3 bases and J lost 4; bases outside the gene matches: 6. The germline CDR1 and CDR2 sequences are SGHTA and FQGNSA. The CDR3 length is 14 residues. CDR3 nucleotide sequence: TGTGCCAGCAGCTTGTCGGGGGGTCCATACGAGCAGTACTTC. Translating gives CASSLSGGPYEQYF.

Details on this clone: The germline gene is not matched at one end of the junction; a read error may be the cause. J is TRBJ2-1 and V is TRBV6-6; 14 bases are shared with TRBD2. The germline CDR1 and CDR2 sequences are MNHNY and SVGAGI (reference sequence). The CDR3 totals 16 residues. Here the CDR3 reads CASTYGLAGGPNEQFF. CDR3 sequence (DNA): TGTGCCAGCACTTACGGACTAGCGGGGGGACCGAATGAGCAGTTCTTC.

CDR3 in DNA: TGTGCCAGCAGCAGGGGGGCCTGGGGGCAAGAGACCCAGTACTTC. It encodes CASSRGAWGQETQYF. The chain carries TRBV14 and TRBJ2-5; the D gene could be TRBD1 or TRBD2 (6 bases each). V was clipped by 5 bases and J by 2 bases, with 15 bases between them. The CDR3 contains 15 residues. Germline CDR1 and CDR2: SGHDN and FVKESK. The variable domain in full, completed from reference TRBV14 and TRBJ2-5, reads EAGVTQFPSHSVIEKGQTVTLRCDPISGHDNLYWYRRVMGKEIKFLLHFVKESKQDESGMPNNRFLAERTGGTYSTLKVQPAELEDSGVYFCASSRGAWGQETQYFGPGTRLLVL.

The chain carries TRBV7-8 and TRBJ1-2; 7 bases line up with TRBD1. V shed 0 bases, J shed 4 bases, and the junction held 5 bases outside the gene matches. This CDR3 comprises 15 residues. The germline gives CDR1 SGHVS, CDR2 FQNEAQ. The CDR3 region has the DNA TGTGCCAGCAGCTTAGCGACAGGGTCGAGCTATGGCTACACCTTC. Translation: CASSLATGSSYGYTF.

This clone occurred a few times. The V gene is TRBV9, the J gene TRBJ1-2; tentative D call: TRBD1 (6 bases). The germline V gene encodes CDR1 SGDLS and CDR2 YYNGEE. Trimming cost V 4 bases and J 1 base, with 14 bases left between them. The CDR3 consists of 15 residues. Here the CDR3 reads CASSHPGAGNYGYTF. Here the CDR3 DNA reads TGTGCCAGCAGCCATCCAGGGGCCGGTAACTATGGCTACACCTTC.

CDR3 amino acids: CASEGGTGNTIYF. In nucleotides, the CDR3 is TGTGCCAGCGAAGGCGGCACTGGAAACACCATATATTTT. The genes are TRBV7-9 and TRBJ1-3, with D unclear. The germline V gene encodes CDR1 SEHNR and CDR2 FQNEAQ (reference sequence). V was pared by 8 bases and J by 2 bases, with 10 bases between. The CDR3 is 13 amino acids.

The V call is TRBV7-8, the J call TRBJ2-1; 8 bases are a match to TRBD1. The length of the CDR3 is 17 residues. In germline, CDR1 is SGHVS, CDR2 FQNEAQ. V lost 5 bases and J lost 4; bases outside the gene matches: 13. CDR3 sequence reads: CASSSPRGQGAYNEQFF. CDR3 DNA sequence: TGTGCCAGCAGCAGCCCGAGGGGGCAGGGGGCTTACAATGAGCAGTTCTTC. Using reference TRBV7-8 and TRBJ2-1 for the parts outside the CDR3, the full variable domain is GAGVSQSPRYKVAKRGQDVALRCDPISGHVSLFWYQQALGQGPEFLTYFQNEAQLDKSGLPSDRFFAERPEGSVSTLKIQRTQQEDSAVYLCASSSPRGQGAYNEQFFGPGTRLTVL.

This chain connects TRBV27 to TRBJ1-4, with 9 positions matching TRBD1. Germline V CDR1 and CDR2: MNHEY, SMNVEV (reference sequence). J was trimmed by 8 bases and V by 4 bases; bases with no gene match: 8. The CDR3 has 15 amino acids. The CDR3 DNA is TGTGCCAGCAGTTCACCGGGACAGGGTACCGAAAAACTGTTTTTT. It translates to CASSSPGQGTEKLFF.

In this sample, this clone turned up many times. The rearrangement links TRBV19 to TRBJ2-3; the D gene is possibly TRBD2 (7 bases). V was pared by 5 bases and J by 0 bases, with 18 bases between. Looked up from germline, CDR1 is LNHDA and CDR2 is SQIVND (reference sequence). The CDR3 contains 17 residues. CDR3 sequence: CASSSRGLPTSTDTQYF. DNA for the CDR3: TGTGCCAGTAGTTCCAGGGGACTACCAACTAGCACAGATACGCAGTATTTT. The whole variable domain, filled in from reference TRBV19 and TRBJ2-3, reads DGGITQSPKYLFRKEGQNVTLSCEQNLNHDAMYWYRQDPGQGLRLIYYSQIVNDFQKGDIAEGYSVSREKKESFPLTVTSAQKNPTAFYLCASSSRGLPTSTDTQYFGPGTRLTVL.

The chain recombines TRBV10-2 with TRBJ2-7; 7 nucleotides line up with TRBD2. CDR1 is WSHSY and CDR2 is SAAADI in the germline V gene. CDR3 length: 15 amino acids. V was clipped by 2 bases and J by 0 bases; unmatched bases: 4. The CDR3: CASSELGGGSYEQYF. The DNA for the CDR3 is TGCGCCAGCAGTGAGCTGGGCGGGGGCTCCTACGAGCAGTACTTC.

The chain is built from TRBV5-6 and TRBJ2-1; TRBD1 agrees at 7 bases. V was pared by 0 bases and J by 4 bases, with 7 bases of the junction left unmatched. The CDR3 extends over 16 amino acids. The germline V gene has CDR1 SGHDT and CDR2 YYEEEE. The CDR3 DNA sequence: TGTGCCAGCAGCTTGGTGCACAGGGGCGAGTACAATGAGCAGTTCTTC. Protein: CASSLVHRGEYNEQFF. The whole variable domain, remainder taken from reference TRBV5-6 and TRBJ2-1, is DAGVTQSPTHLIKTRGQQVTLRCSPKSGHDTVSWYQQALGQGPQFIFQYYEEEERQRGNFPDRFSGHQFPNYSSELNVNALLLGDSALYLCASSLVHRGEYNEQFFGPGTRLTVL.

The chain uses TRBV29-1 and TRBJ2-4; 9 positions match TRBD1. The V gene end was trimmed by 2 bases and the J gene end by 1 base; junction bases not matched to a gene: 3. Germline assignment: CDR1 SQVTM and CDR2 ANQGSEA. The CDR3 contains 15 residues. CDR3 residues: CSVEWGTGAKNIQYF. CDR3 bases: TGCAGCGTTGAATGGGGGACAGGGGCCAAAAACATTCAGTACTTC.

This clone was counted once. J is TRBJ2-1 and V is TRBV5-6; 10 bases are a match to TRBD1. CDR1 and CDR2 from the germline V gene are SGHDT and YYEEEE. After removal of 4 bases from V and 3 bases from J, the junction contained 10 bases not matched to a gene. The CDR3 runs 17 residues. CDR3 nucleotide sequence: TGTGCCAGCAGCGCCTTACCGACAGGGGGCGTCTACAATGAGCAGTTCTTC. Translation gives CASSALPTGGVYNEQFF.

V gene TRBV7-2 combines with J gene TRBJ2-2; TRBD1 might be the D (6 bases). There are 17 residues in the CDR3. Germline loops: CDR1 SGHTA, CDR2 FQGNSA. The V and J ends lost 3 bases and 2 bases respectively, with 16 bases between them. The CDR3 DNA sequence: TGTGCCAGCAGCTTCTTTAGGGGGTTCCCTAACACCGGGGAGCTGTTTTTT. Residues: CASSFFRGFPNTGELFF.

V usage is TRBV29-1 and J usage is TRBJ1-6; no definite D call. With 4 bases removed from V and 4 bases from J, the gap between germline ends came to 8 bases. The length of the CDR3 is 13 residues. The germline gives CDR1 SQVTM, CDR2 ANQGSEA. This chain's CDR3 is CSVAMSYNSPLHF. In DNA, the CDR3 is TGCAGCGTTGCCATGAGTTATAATTCACCCCTCCACTTT.

This chain joins TRBV7-9 and TRBJ1-5; no firm D call. The V end was cut by 5 bases, the J end by 2 bases, with 4 bases between. The CDR3 is 12 residues long. Germline lookup yields CDR1 SEHNR and CDR2 FQNEAQ (reference sequence). The CDR3 sequence: CASSDGNQPQHF. Here the CDR3 DNA reads TGTGCCAGCAGCGACGGCAATCAGCCCCAGCATTTT.

This chain connects TRBV29-1 to TRBJ1-1, with unresolved D. The germline V and J ends were trimmed by 6 bases and 4 bases, with 9 bases remaining between them. Looked up from germline, CDR1 is SQVTM and CDR2 is ANQGSEA. The CDR3 sequence is 11 residues long. The DNA of the CDR3 is TGCAGCGTCCCAGGCGGCACTGAAGCTTTCTTT. This encodes CSVPGGTEAFF.

This clone appeared a few times. This chain connects TRBV19 to TRBJ2-2; 10 nucleotides line up with TRBD1. Germline CDR1 LNHDA, CDR2 SQIVND (reference sequence). This CDR3 is 16 amino acids long. Unmatched junction bases numbered 1, after V lost 3 bases and J lost 0 bases. The DNA for the CDR3 is TGTGCCAGTAGTATGACAGGGGGCCCGAACACCGGGGAGCTGTTTTTT. Its protein is CASSMTGGPNTGELFF.

This chain connects TRBV29-1 to TRBJ2-1; D unclear. The germline V gene encodes CDR1 SQVTM and CDR2 ANQGSEA. This CDR3 spans 12 amino acids. Between the trimmed V and J ends, which lost 3 bases and 3 bases, there was a span of 6 bases. The CDR3 DNA reads as TGCAGCGTTGAGGACGGCTACAATGAGCAGTTCTTC. This codes for CSVEDGYNEQFF.

By its share, this clone is medium-sized. This chain links TRBV5-4 with TRBJ2-4; a possible D gene is TRBD1 (5 bases). This CDR3 has 13 amino acids. With 2 bases removed from V and 6 bases from J, the gap between germline ends came to 9 bases. Germline lookup yields CDR1 SGHNT and CDR2 YYREEE (reference sequence). CDR3: CASSFSQGNIQYF. In DNA, the CDR3 is TGTGCCAGCAGCTTCAGTCAGGGAAACATTCAGTACTTC.

The chain combines TRBV9 with TRBJ1-2; unclear D gene. The CDR3 is 13 amino acids. The V gene lost 0 bases and the J gene lost 6 bases, with 9 bases spanning the gap. Looked up from germline, CDR1 is SGDLS and CDR2 is YYNGEE. The CDR3 loop is CASSVGPGDGYTF. CDR3 DNA: TGTGCCAGCAGCGTAGGCCCAGGTGATGGCTACACCTTC.

The rearrangement uses TRBV6-4 and TRBJ2-1; perhaps D is TRBD1 or TRBD2 (5 bases each). CDR1 is MRHNA and CDR2 is SNTAGT in the germline V gene. This CDR3 has 13 amino acids. Trimming cost V 3 bases and J 13 bases, with 16 bases left between them. Here the CDR3 reads CASSEISGTHQFF. CDR3 in DNA: TGTGCCAGCAGTGAAATCTCCGGGACCCACCAGTTCTTC.

This clone was observed many times. The V and J genes are TRBV19 and TRBJ2-7; 9 positions match TRBD2. Germline-derived CDR1 and CDR2 are LNHDA and SQIVND (reference sequence). The junction had 4 bases not matched to a gene; V was cut back by 6 bases and J by 1 base. The length of the CDR3 is 14 residues. CDR3 sequence reads: CASRTSGASYEQYF. In DNA form, the CDR3 reads TGTGCCAGTAGGACTAGCGGCGCATCCTACGAGCAGTACTTC.

In nucleotides, the CDR3 is TGTGCCAGCAGCTTGGGGACCGACAGGGAGACCCAGTACTTC. Protein: CASSLGTDRETQYF. The V call is TRBV5-4, the J call TRBJ2-5; a weak D match, TRBD1 (6 bases). Per germline, CDR1 SGHNT and CDR2 YYREEE (reference sequence). The CDR3 is 14 amino acids. V lost 0 bases and J lost 5, with 11 bases in between.

The chain uses TRBV5-1 and TRBJ2-7; tentative D call: TRBD1 (6 bases). V lost 3 bases to trimming and J lost 6 bases, with 16 bases between them. CDR1 is SGHRS, CDR2 YFSETQ, per germline. The CDR3 loop spans 14 amino acids. CDR3 bases: TGCGCCAGCAGCTCCGGTACAGGGTGGACCGAGCAGTACTTC. It encodes CASSSGTGWTEQYF.

The chain employs TRBV6-6 and TRBJ2-5, with D perhaps matching TRBD1 (6 bases). Trimming left V 0 bases short and J 5 bases short, with 7 bases between. The CDR3 totals 13 residues. Germline assignment: CDR1 MNHNY and CDR2 SVGAGI (reference sequence). DNA of the CDR3: TGTGCCAGCAGTTACTCGAGGGGGGAGACCCAGTACTTC. This encodes CASSYSRGETQYF.

This chain connects TRBV14 to TRBJ2-5, with D tentatively TRBD2 (5 bases). The length of the CDR3 is 15 residues. The V and J ends lost 4 bases and 7 bases respectively, with 19 bases between them. Germline loops: CDR1 SGHDN, CDR2 FVKESK. CDR3 coding DNA: TGTGCCAGCAGCCGGTGGCGGGCCAAACCGGGGACCCAGTACTTC. Encoded protein: CASSRWRAKPGTQYF.

This clone was counted between two and nine times. This chain uses TRBV11-2 with TRBJ1-4; D possibly corresponds to TRBD1 (6 bases). The CDR3 is 14 residues long. V dropped 3 bases and J dropped 11 bases, with 16 bases sitting between them. Germline loops: CDR1 SGHAT, CDR2 FQNNGV. The CDR3 nucleotides are TGTGCCAGCAGCTTTCCGGGGGGCGCGAGGAAACTGTTTTTT. Protein sequence: CASSFPGGARKLFF.

V gene TRBV2 combines with J gene TRBJ2-7, with D possibly TRBD1 on 5 matching bases. Germline V gives CDR1 SNHLY, CDR2 FYNNEI. The length of the CDR3 is 11 residues. V was clipped by 7 bases and J by 6 bases, with 10 bases between them. CDR3 nucleotide sequence: TGTGCCAGCAACTACGACAGCGAGCAGTACTTC. It translates to CASNYDSEQYF.

The chain recombines TRBV6-1 with TRBJ1-4, with D unclear. The ends were cut back, 3 bases at V and 8 bases at J, with 13 bases in the middle. Germline values: CDR1 MNHNS, CDR2 SASEGT. The CDR3 sequence is 14 residues long. CDR3 bases: TGTGCCAGCAGTGAGAGCTCGGGTGGGGAAAAACTGTTTTTT. It translates to CASSESSGGEKLFF.

A few counts support this clone. The chain recombines TRBV6-6 with TRBJ2-7; D not certain. Looked up from germline, CDR1 is MNHNY and CDR2 is SVGAGI (reference sequence). This CDR3 has 12 residues. V was clipped by 6 bases and J by 1 base, with 7 bases between them. The CDR3 sequence is CASSPNSYEQYF. The CDR3 region has the DNA TGTGCCAGCAGCCCTAATTCCTACGAGCAGTACTTC.

The J gene is TRBJ2-7, the V gene TRBV6-1; 7 bases line up with TRBD1. With 6 bases clipped from V and 6 bases from J, the junction kept 2 bases outside the gene matches. In germline, CDR1 is MNHNS, CDR2 SASEGT. The CDR3 is 11 residues long. The CDR3 here is CASRQGFEQYF. In DNA form, the CDR3 reads TGTGCCAGCAGACAGGGGTTCGAGCAGTACTTC.